A selection of T cell receptor beta chains follows, all from one sample in a study of Ad26.COV2.S vaccination and SARS-CoV-2 variants. Sequenced by immunoSEQ multiplex PCR; TCRdb stores in-frame clones only, minus some. The data contain 200,000 to 250,000 clones, approximately 90% of them singletons. This specimen consisted of peripheral blood, obtained in a trial of Ad26.COV2.S vaccine versus placebo. Receptors originate from a person between 18 and 65 years old who received the Ad26.COV2.S COVID-19 vaccine or a placebo. The CDR3 runs from the conserved cysteine through the conserved F or W. Fields, in order: D gene, J gene, clone size, V gene, CDR3 DNA, CDR3 protein. A D gene is named only where the DNA matches it firmly. A row's size may be missing; if present it is once, few, many or a size class.

D: NA
J: TRBJ1-2
size: many
V: TRBV11-2
DNA: TGTGCCAGCAGCACTCAGGGAAACTATGGCTACACCTTC
CDR3: CASSTQGNYGYTF

D: NA
J: TRBJ2-7
size: NA
V: TRBV11-2
DNA: TGTGCCAGCAGTGCCCAGGGCAGTATCTACGAGCAGTACTTC
CDR3: CASSAQGSIYEQYF

D: NA
J: TRBJ2-5
size: NA
V: TRBV4-2
DNA: TGTGCCAGCAGCCAAGATAAGAACGGGGCCGAGACCCAGTACTTC
CDR3: CASSQDKNGAETQYF

D: NA
J: TRBJ1-5
size: NA
V: TRBV6-5
DNA: TGTGCCAGCAGTTACGGGGGTGTTGGGCAGCCCCAGCATTTT
CDR3: CASSYGGVGQPQHF

D: TRBD2
J: TRBJ2-7
size: NA
V: TRBV4-1
DNA: TGCGCCAGCAGCCACCGGACTAGCGGGAGTGTTCTTTACGAGCAGTACTTC
CDR3: CASSHRTSGSVLYEQYF

D: NA
J: TRBJ2-6
size: NA
V: TRBV6-2/TRBV6-3
DNA: TGTGCCAGCAGTTACGGCGGGGCCAACGTCCTGACTTTC
CDR3: CASSYGGANVLTF

D: TRBD1
J: TRBJ1-2
size: NA
V: TRBV19
DNA: TGTGCCAGTAGCCTTACCGGCACAGGGGGTGACTATGGCTACACCTTC
CDR3: CASSLTGTGGDYGYTF

D: TRBD1
J: TRBJ2-1
size: NA
V: TRBV19
DNA: TGTGCCAGTAGTAAACAGGGGTACAATGAGCAGTTCTTC
CDR3: CASSKQGYNEQFF

D: NA
J: TRBJ2-2
size: few
V: TRBV19
DNA: TGTGCCAGTAGTCTCGCCCGGACAGCCACCGGGGAGCTGTTTTTT
CDR3: CASSLARTATGELFF

D: NA
J: TRBJ2-2
size: NA
V: TRBV18
DNA: TGTGCCAGCTCACCACTGGCAGGGTTTAACACCGGGGAGCTGTTTTTT
CDR3: CASSPLAGFNTGELFF

D: NA
J: TRBJ1-2
size: NA
V: TRBV28
DNA: TGTGCCAGCAGTACGGTCTGGGGAGGAGGCCCCTTC
CDR3: CASSTVWGGGPF

D: TRBD1
J: TRBJ1-5
size: NA
V: TRBV6-1
DNA: TGTGCCAGCAGTGTTCGACAGGGTGCGGGCAATCAGCCCCAGCATTTT
CDR3: CASSVRQGAGNQPQHF

D: TRBD1
J: TRBJ2-7
size: NA
V: TRBV7-6
DNA: TGTGCCAGCAGCTTAGGACAGGGGGTTTCAGAGCAGTACTTC
CDR3: CASSLGQGVSEQYF

D: NA
J: TRBJ2-7
size: once
V: TRBV10-1
DNA: TGCGCCAGCAGCCCCGCGGGCCACTACGAGCAGTACTTC
CDR3: CASSPAGHYEQYF

D: NA
J: TRBJ1-2
size: NA
V: TRBV9
DNA: TGTGCCAGCAGCGTAGCTGGCAGCTTAGGTGGCTACACCTTC
CDR3: CASSVAGSLGGYTF

D: NA
J: TRBJ2-1
size: NA
V: TRBV5-1
DNA: TGCGCCAGCAGTCGTACCAGGGGAATAGATGAGCAGTTCTTC
CDR3: CASSRTRGIDEQFF

D: NA
J: TRBJ2-1
size: NA
V: TRBV3-1/TRBV3-2
DNA: TGTGCCAGCAGCCCCCGCCTTCTAGGGAATGAGCAGTTCTTC
CDR3: CASSPRLLGNEQFF

D: TRBD1
J: TRBJ1-5
size: NA
V: TRBV11-2
DNA: TGTGCCAGCAGCTCGGGACAGGGGTCAGGTCAGCCCCAGCATTTT
CDR3: CASSSGQGSGQPQHF

D: TRBD1
J: TRBJ2-3
size: NA
V: TRBV30
DNA: TGTGCCTGGAGTGTTGGACAGGGGAACACAGATACGCAGTATTTT
CDR3: CAWSVGQGNTDTQYF

D: TRBD2
J: TRBJ2-1
size: NA
V: TRBV29-1
DNA: TGCAGCGGCGGACGTACCGGGACTAAGACCAATGAGCAGTTCTTC
CDR3: CSGGRTGTKTNEQFF

D: TRBD1
J: TRBJ2-5
size: NA
V: TRBV9
DNA: TGTGCCAGCAGCGTAGGAGACAGGGGGAGCCAAGAGACCCAGTACTTC
CDR3: CASSVGDRGSQETQYF

D: NA
J: TRBJ2-7
size: NA
V: TRBV9
DNA: TGTGCCAGCAGCGTAGCCCCCCATGCCGAGCAGTACTTC
CDR3: CASSVAPHAEQYF

D: NA
J: TRBJ2-1
size: NA
V: TRBV7-9
DNA: TGTGCCAGCAGCTTAGGAACGGATTTCAATGAGCAGTTCTTC
CDR3: CASSLGTDFNEQFF

D: NA
J: TRBJ2-7
size: few
V: TRBV27
DNA: TGTGCCAGCAGTTGGATCAGGGGCTACGAGCAGTACTTC
CDR3: CASSWIRGYEQYF

D: TRBD1
J: TRBJ1-1
size: NA
V: TRBV7-2
DNA: TGTGCCAGCAGCCCTCGACAGGGATGGACTGAAGCTTTCTTT
CDR3: CASSPRQGWTEAFF

D: NA
J: TRBJ2-1
size: NA
V: TRBV7-2
DNA: TGTGCCAGCAGCCAAGAGTTCTTC
CDR3: CASSQEFF

D: NA
J: TRBJ2-3
size: NA
V: TRBV5-1
DNA: TGCGCCAGCAGCTTGGGTTCGCAAGGGGCTAGCACAGATACGCAGTATTTT
CDR3: CASSLGSQGASTDTQYF

D: TRBD2
J: TRBJ2-1
size: NA
V: TRBV7-9
DNA: TGTGCCAGCAGCTTAGGTAGCGGGAGGGACCCTCTCAATGAGCAGTTCTTC
CDR3: CASSLGSGRDPLNEQFF

D: NA
J: TRBJ2-1
size: NA
V: TRBV11-2
DNA: TGTGCCAGCAGCTTAGATGGGCGGGGTCGCAATGAGCAGTTCTTC
CDR3: CASSLDGRGRNEQFF

D: NA
J: TRBJ2-7
size: NA
V: TRBV24-1
DNA: TGTGCCACCAGTAATTTTGGGTACGAGCAGTACTTC
CDR3: CATSNFGYEQYF

D: TRBD1
J: TRBJ2-7
size: NA
V: TRBV19
DNA: TGTGCCAGTAGTATGAAGGGGGCGCGATCCTACGAGCAGTACTTC
CDR3: CASSMKGARSYEQYF

D: TRBD1
J: TRBJ2-1
size: NA
V: TRBV7-2
DNA: TGTGCCAGCAGCCCGTCGCCCGGGACAGGGTACAATGAGCAGTTCTTC
CDR3: CASSPSPGTGYNEQFF

D: TRBD1
J: TRBJ2-2
size: once
V: TRBV4-3
DNA: TGCGCCAGCAGCCCAAGGACAGGTTTGAGCGGGGAGCTGTTTTTT
CDR3: CASSPRTGLSGELFF

D: TRBD1
J: TRBJ2-1
size: NA
V: TRBV11-2
DNA: TGTGCCAGCAGCTGGGGACAGGGGGCCCACAATGAGCAGTTCTTC
CDR3: CASSWGQGAHNEQFF

D: NA
J: TRBJ2-7
size: NA
V: TRBV29-1
DNA: TGCAGCGTGGCAGGGGGACTCTCCTACGAGCAGTACTTC
CDR3: CSVAGGLSYEQYF

D: NA
J: TRBJ2-2
size: NA
V: TRBV4-3
DNA: TGCGCCAGCAGCCAAGACAGGGGGGGGACCGGGGAGCTGTTTTTT
CDR3: CASSQDRGGTGELFF

D: NA
J: TRBJ2-5
size: NA
V: TRBV5-1
DNA: TGCGCCAGCAGCTTGAATACAGGGAAGGAGACCCAGTACTTC
CDR3: CASSLNTGKETQYF

D: NA
J: TRBJ2-1
size: NA
V: TRBV11-2
DNA: TGTGCCAGCAGCTTAGATGGGAGCGGGTCCTACAATGAGCAGTTCTTC
CDR3: CASSLDGSGSYNEQFF

D: NA
J: TRBJ1-2
size: once
V: TRBV6-5
DNA: TGTGCCAGCAGCGATCTTAATGGGTCGGGGGGCTACACCTTC
CDR3: CASSDLNGSGGYTF

D: TRBD2
J: TRBJ2-1
size: NA
V: TRBV15
DNA: TGTGCCACCAGCAGAGTCCCTAGCGGGGTAAAGTCCTACAATGAGCAGTTCTTC
CDR3: CATSRVPSGVKSYNEQFF

D: NA
J: TRBJ2-7
size: NA
V: TRBV11-2
DNA: TGTGCCAGCAGCCTACCGGGACTTAAATACGAGCAGTACTTC
CDR3: CASSLPGLKYEQYF

D: TRBD1
J: TRBJ1-5
size: NA
V: TRBV19
DNA: TGTGCCAGTAGTATAGGAGGGGGGACAGGGAAGGATCAGCCCCAGCATTTT
CDR3: CASSIGGGTGKDQPQHF

D: NA
J: TRBJ2-1
size: NA
V: TRBV4-1
DNA: TGCGCCAGCAGCCAAGATCGGACAGCGAATGAGCAGTTCTTC
CDR3: CASSQDRTANEQFF

D: NA
J: TRBJ1-6
size: NA
V: TRBV2
DNA: TGTGCCAGCAGTGAGGTTCGACAAGCCTATAATTCACCCCTCCACTTT
CDR3: CASSEVRQAYNSPLHF

D: NA
J: TRBJ1-2
size: NA
V: TRBV30
DNA: TGTGCCTGGAGTATGGGGTATGGCTACACCTTC
CDR3: CAWSMGYGYTF

D: NA
J: TRBJ2-7
size: NA
V: TRBV28
DNA: TGTGCCAGCAGCCTGGGGAGCTCCTACGAGCAGTACTTC
CDR3: CASSLGSSYEQYF

D: NA
J: TRBJ2-7
size: NA
V: TRBV27
DNA: TGTGCCAGCAGTTCCCCTCCCCTTTACGAGCAGTACTTC
CDR3: CASSSPPLYEQYF

D: NA
J: TRBJ1-5
size: once
V: TRBV4-1
DNA: TGCGCCAGCAGCCCGGAGGGGGGTGCTAGCAATCAGCCCCAGCATTTT
CDR3: CASSPEGGASNQPQHF

D: TRBD1
J: TRBJ2-7
size: once
V: TRBV4-3
DNA: TGCGCCAGCAGCCAAGCGACAGGGCGGTGGGTGCAGTACTTC
CDR3: CASSQATGRWVQYF